Listed here are 31 T cell receptor beta chains from one sample, sequenced in a study of cytomegalovirus exposure and HLA in healthy donors. The primer mix had 60 Vbeta and 13 Jbeta primers. The repertoire was sequenced with immunoSEQ multiplex PCR; TCRdb's copy has only in-frame clones and lacks some. Of about 150,000 clones listed, around 57% are singletons. The material sequenced was PBMCs. The receptors come from a male donor in good health and CMV-seronegative.

This sequence joins TRBV4-1 and TRBJ2-5; D gene uncertain. CDR1 is MGHRA, CDR2 YSYEKL, per germline. V shed 0 bases and J shed 5 bases, with 10 bases lying between them. The CDR3 runs 14 residues. CDR3 DNA: TGCGCCAGCAGCCAAGATGGTCGGCGGGAGACCCAGTACTTC. Translation: CASSQDGRRETQYF.

This clone was observed a few times. CDR3 nucleotide sequence: TGTGCCAGCAGCTTAGCGACATCCGGGAGAAGTCCCCCCTACGAGCAGTACTTC. This encodes CASSLATSGRSPPYEQYF. The J gene is TRBJ2-7, the V gene TRBV7-2, with D possibly TRBD2 on 6 matching bases. Germline values: CDR1 SGHTA, CDR2 FQGNSA. This CDR3 contains 18 residues. V was pared by 0 bases and J by 2 bases, with 20 bases between. Full variable domain (rest looked up from reference TRBV7-2 and TRBJ2-7): GAGVSQSPSNKVTEKGKDVELRCDPISGHTALYWYRQSLGQGLEFLIYFQGNSAPDKSGLPSDRFSAERTGGSVSTLTIQRTQQEDSAVYLCASSLATSGRSPPYEQYFGPGTRLTVT.

The CDR3 here is CASHKQGTDTQYF. The CDR3 nucleotides read TGTGCCAGCCATAAACAGGGAACGGATACGCAGTATTTT. The chain couples TRBV27 to TRBJ2-3, with D perhaps matching TRBD1 (6 bases). The CDR3 has 13 residues. Germline V gives CDR1 MNHEY, CDR2 SMNVEV (reference sequence). Between the trimmed V and J ends, which lost 8 bases and 6 bases, there was a span of 15 bases.

V and J are TRBV29-1 and TRBJ2-1; 8 nucleotides match TRBD2. The germline gives CDR1 SQVTM, CDR2 ANQGSEA. CDR3 length: 13 residues. Trimming cost V 4 bases and J 3 bases; bases outside gene matches: 2. CDR3 amino acids: CSVGRGGYNEQFF. CDR3 nucleotides: TGCAGCGTTGGTCGGGGGGGCTACAATGAGCAGTTCTTC.

This clone has just a few counts. This rearrangement joins TRBV27 to TRBJ1-1, with 8 bases lining up with TRBD1. CDR1 is MNHEY and CDR2 is SMNVEV in the germline V gene (reference sequence). With 3 bases clipped from V and 2 bases from J, the junction kept 2 bases outside the gene matches. The CDR3 extends over 14 amino acids. In nucleotides, the CDR3 is TGTGCCAGCAGTTTGGACAGGGCTAACACTGAAGCTTTCTTT. As protein: CASSLDRANTEAFF.

The chain has TRBV7-9 and TRBJ1-4, with 8 bases matching TRBD1. V was pared by 5 bases and J by 8 bases, with 7 bases of the junction left unmatched. The CDR3 covers 14 residues. Germline V CDR1 and CDR2: SEHNR, FQNEAQ (reference sequence). The CDR3 region is CASSKQGAREKLFF. In DNA, the CDR3 is TGTGCCAGCAGCAAGCAGGGGGCAAGGGAAAAACTGTTTTTT.

The rearrangement links TRBV4-3 to TRBJ2-7; D is uncertain. The ends were cut back, 0 bases at V and 0 bases at J, with 6 bases in the middle. This CDR3 comprises 14 residues. Germline assignment: CDR1 LGHNA and CDR2 YSLEER. DNA for the CDR3: TGCGCCAGCAGCCAAGATGAGGACTCCTACGAGCAGTACTTC. It specifies CASSQDEDSYEQYF.

This clone appeared a few times. The genes are TRBV5-1 and TRBJ2-7; D remains ambiguous. CDR1 and CDR2 from the germline V gene are SGHRS and YFSETQ. The CDR3 has 12 residues. With 1 base removed from V and 5 bases from J, the gap between germline ends came to 7 bases. CDR3 loop: CASSLLRHEQYF. In nucleotides, the CDR3 is TGCGCCAGCAGCTTGTTGCGGCACGAGCAGTACTTC. The variable domain in full, completed from reference TRBV5-1 and TRBJ2-7, reads KAGVTQTPRYLIKTRGQQVTLSCSPISGHRSVSWYQQTPGQGLQFLFEYFSETQRNKGNFPGRFSGRQFSNSRSEMNVSTLELGDSALYLCASSLLRHEQYFGPGTRLTVT.

This clone was seen a single time. V and J are TRBV27 and TRBJ2-5; D possibly corresponds to TRBD1 (6 bases). The CDR3 loop spans 14 amino acids. V gave up 3 bases and J gave up 9 bases, with 17 bases separating them. Germline loops: CDR1 MNHEY, CDR2 SMNVEV (reference sequence). This CDR3 reads CASSLGSNPGAQYF. CDR3 coding DNA: TGTGCCAGCAGTTTGGGGTCCAATCCAGGGGCCCAGTACTTC.

This clone was counted a few times. Other DNA sequences in this specimen translate into the identical CDR3. The rearrangement links TRBV5-1 to TRBJ2-7; perhaps TRBD2 as D (6 bases). The CDR3 runs 14 residues. Germline V lookup: CDR1 SGHRS, CDR2 YFSETQ. The ends were cut back, 0 bases at V and 3 bases at J, with 10 bases in the middle. This CDR3 is CASSLEGRGYEQYF. CDR3 DNA: TGCGCCAGCAGCTTGGAAGGGCGGGGCTACGAGCAGTACTTC.

This clone was seen more than once but under ten times. V and J are TRBV2 and TRBJ1-5; possibly TRBD1 for D (6 bases). Per germline, CDR1 SNHLY and CDR2 FYNNEI. V lost 6 bases, J lost 6 bases, and 18 bases lay in between. This CDR3 region has 15 residues. CDR3 DNA: TGTGCCAGCAGCACCCCACAGGGCCGCGGTCAGCCCCAGCATTTT. This translates into CASSTPQGRGQPQHF.

This clone has a handful of counts. The chain carries TRBV27 and TRBJ1-1; a weak D match, TRBD1 (5 bases). V was trimmed by 6 bases and J by 0 bases, leaving 14 bases between them. The CDR3 runs 15 residues. Germline V gene data show CDR1 as MNHEY and CDR2 as SMNVEV (reference sequence). CDR3: CASSQTGSMNTEAFF. The CDR3 nucleotides read TGTGCCAGCAGCCAAACAGGCTCAATGAACACTGAAGCTTTCTTT.

The rearrangement uses TRBV19 and TRBJ1-5, with D perhaps matching TRBD1 (6 bases). Germline V gene sequence: CDR1 LNHDA, CDR2 SQIVND (reference sequence). V was trimmed by 4 bases and J by 2 bases, leaving 9 bases between them. This CDR3 spans 14 amino acids. The CDR3 coding sequence is TGTGCCAGTAGTAACCGACAGGGCAATCAGCCCCAGCATTTT. Residues: CASSNRQGNQPQHF.

In its sample, this clone was seen a few times. The V call is TRBV10-3, the J call TRBJ2-7; tentative D call: TRBD1 (6 bases). V was trimmed by 2 bases and J by 6 bases, leaving 14 bases between them. CDR1 and CDR2 (germline): ENHRY, SYGVKD. This CDR3 spans 14 amino acids. The CDR3 region is CAISEPGATVEQYF. The CDR3 region has the DNA TGTGCCATCAGTGAGCCAGGGGCTACGGTCGAGCAGTACTTC.

The chain is built from TRBV18 and TRBJ1-1; maybe TRBD1 (6 bases). Germline V lookup: CDR1 KGHSH, CDR2 LQKENI. The ends were cut back, 3 bases at V and 7 bases at J, with 9 bases in the middle. The CDR3 has 12 amino acids. This chain's CDR3 is CASSPGADEAFF. CDR3 coding DNA: TGTGCCAGCTCACCGGGGGCAGATGAAGCTTTCTTT.

The chain has TRBV28 and TRBJ1-2, with 12 bases identical to TRBD1. CDR1 and CDR2 (germline): MDHEN, SYDVKM. The V gene end was trimmed by 5 bases and the J gene end by 8 bases; junction bases not matched to a gene: 9. The length of the CDR3 is 15 residues. The DNA of the CDR3 is TGTGCCAGCAGTCTCCCTCTGGGACAGGGGGCGGGCTACACCTTC. It specifies CASSLPLGQGAGYTF.

The chain recombines TRBV6-5 with TRBJ2-7, with D perhaps matching TRBD1 (6 bases). The CDR3 is 16 amino acids. The germline V gene has CDR1 MNHEY and CDR2 SVGAGI. V shed 3 bases and J shed 3 bases, with 18 bases lying between them. CDR3 bases: TGTGCCAGCAGTTATCGTATGGTACAGGGCGACTACGAGCAGTACTTC. It codes for CASSYRMVQGDYEQYF.

The chain couples TRBV5-1 to TRBJ2-5; D gene uncertain. CDR3 length: 16 residues. The V and J ends lost 0 bases and 6 bases respectively, with 18 bases between them. Germline assignment: CDR1 SGHRS and CDR2 YFSETQ. CDR3 DNA: TGCGCCAGCAGCTTGGCGAATCCTCTAGTCAGTCAGACCCAGTACTTC. Protein: CASSLANPLVSQTQYF. Together with reference TRBV5-1 and TRBJ2-5, the CDR3 gives the full variable domain: KAGVTQTPRYLIKTRGQQVTLSCSPISGHRSVSWYQQTPGQGLQFLFEYFSETQRNKGNFPGRFSGRQFSNSRSEMNVSTLELGDSALYLCASSLANPLVSQTQYFGPGTRLLVL.

With respect to this clone: Germline is not matched at one junction end, which may reflect a read error. The chain combines TRBV4-1 with TRBJ2-7; TRBD1 is a possible D gene (6 bases). Per the germline V gene, CDR1 is MGHRA and CDR2 is YSYEKL. This CDR3 spans 15 amino acids. The CDR3 reads CPSSPRGGSSYEQYF. The CDR3 bases are TGCCCCAGCAGCCCACGTGGGGGCTCCTCCTACGAGCAGTACTTC.

This chain's CDR3 is CASSPVNQPQHF. CDR3 nucleotides: TGTGCCAGCTCACCAGTAAATCAGCCCCAGCATTTT. The rearrangement uses TRBV18 and TRBJ1-5; D call uncertain. The germline V gene has CDR1 KGHSH and CDR2 LQKENI. V lost 2 bases to trimming and J lost 4 bases, with 3 bases between them. The CDR3 runs 12 residues.

Regarding this clone: Other nucleotide sequences from this sample produce the same CDR3. V usage is TRBV6-5 and J usage is TRBJ1-3; TRBD1 might be the D (6 bases). Trimming took off 4 bases at V and 0 bases at J, with 10 bases between the two ends. The CDR3 has 15 amino acids. Per the germline V gene, CDR1 is MNHEY and CDR2 is SVGAGI. The CDR3 DNA reads as TGTGCCAGCAGTTTGGACAGTTTCTCTGGAAACACCATATATTTT. Residues: CASSLDSFSGNTIYF.

The chain links TRBV5-8 to TRBJ2-5, with unresolved D. The CDR3 length is 13 residues. Trimming took 1 base from V and 5 from J, leaving 9 bases between them. Per germline, CDR1 SGHTS and CDR2 YDEGEE. CDR3 nucleotide sequence: TGTGCCAGCAGCTTGACCCGGAGCGAGACCCAGTACTTC. It codes for CASSLTRSETQYF.

J is TRBJ2-2 and V is TRBV7-9, with 7 bases lining up with TRBD1. The CDR3 contains 17 residues. V dropped 2 bases and J dropped 0; count of bases not matched to a gene: 6. From germline, CDR1 is SEHNR and CDR2 FQNEAQ (reference sequence). DNA for the CDR3: TGTGCCAGCAGCTTATCGGGACAGTATTCGAACACCGGGGAGCTGTTTTTT. Translating it yields CASSLSGQYSNTGELFF.

This clone was seen more than once but under ten times. The chain joins TRBV13 to TRBJ1-1, with D possibly matching TRBD1 (5 bases). CDR3 length: 13 residues. Trimming took off 7 bases at V and 10 bases at J, with 19 bases between the two ends. Germline loops: CDR1 PRHDT, CDR2 FYEKMQ (reference sequence). In DNA form, the CDR3 reads TGTGCCAGCACCCCGACAGACCGAGGCACAGCTTTCTTT. It translates to CASTPTDRGTAFF.

V and J are TRBV11-2 and TRBJ2-7; 8 nucleotides match TRBD1. The J segment lost 4 bases and the V segment lost 5 bases, leaving 16 bases of the junction unmatched. The CDR3 is 17 residues long. Germline CDR1 and CDR2: SGHAT and FQNNGV. As DNA, the CDR3 is TGTGCCAGCAGCCCCTTTAGGAACTGGGACAGGTTATACGAGCAGTACTTC. As protein: CASSPFRNWDRLYEQYF.

This chain's CDR3 is CSVERLGLAIFTDTQYF. The CDR3 region has the DNA TGCAGCGTTGAAAGGTTGGGACTAGCAATATTCACAGATACGCAGTATTTT. The gene calls are TRBV29-1 and TRBJ2-3; 9 bases match TRBD2. The CDR3 sequence is 17 residues long. Trimming cost V 2 bases and J 2 bases; bases outside gene matches: 11. Germline V gives CDR1 SQVTM, CDR2 ANQGSEA.

The V call is TRBV30, the J call TRBJ2-7; D is undetermined. CDR3 size: 12 residues. The germline V gene has CDR1 GTSNPN and CDR2 SVGIG (reference sequence). V shed 2 bases and J shed 0 bases, with 5 bases lying between them. The CDR3 DNA is TGTGCCTGGAGTTCAATCTCCTACGAGCAGTACTTC. This sequence encodes CAWSSISYEQYF.

The rearrangement links TRBV28 to TRBJ2-7; TRBD1 matches at 9 bases. Germline loops: CDR1 MDHEN, CDR2 SYDVKM. J was trimmed by 5 bases and V by 4 bases; bases with no gene match: 9. The CDR3 runs 15 residues. CDR3 protein: CASSSPGQGKDEQYF. The CDR3 nucleotides read TGTGCCAGCAGTTCGCCGGGACAGGGAAAAGACGAGCAGTACTTC.

The V call is TRBV13, the J call TRBJ1-2; D might be TRBD1 (5 bases). Looked up from germline, CDR1 is PRHDT and CDR2 is FYEKMQ (reference sequence). This CDR3 comprises 14 residues. With 1 base removed from V and 5 bases from J, the gap between germline ends came to 11 bases. The DNA for the CDR3 is TGTGCCAGCAGCTTAGCATCTAGGGGATATGGCTACACCTTC. This gives the protein CASSLASRGYGYTF.

The rearrangement joins TRBV9 to TRBJ2-2; 8 positions agree with TRBD1. The germline CDR1 and CDR2 sequences are SGDLS and YYNGEE. The V gene end was trimmed by 4 bases and the J gene end by 7 bases; junction bases not matched to a gene: 6. The CDR3 has 14 amino acids. Written as DNA, the CDR3 is TGTGCCAGCAGCTTCACAGGGGGTGGCGGGGAGCTGTTTTTT. Its protein is CASSFTGGGGELFF.

This clone was recorded a few times. This chain uses TRBV7-8 with TRBJ2-7; TRBD1 aligns across 9 bases. Germline V gives CDR1 SGHVS, CDR2 FQNEAQ. Trimming at V came to 5 bases and at J to 0 bases, leaving 11 bases not matched to a gene. The CDR3 is made up of 17 amino acids. CDR3 amino acids: CASSLPSRDRVSYEQYF. The CDR3 bases are TGTGCCAGCAGCCTACCTTCCCGGGACAGGGTCTCCTACGAGCAGTACTTC.